The source of this TCR beta chain is a study of T-cell reconstitution after alpha-beta-depleted transplantation in children. Unique molecular identifiers were used in preparing the TCRbeta library. TCRdb ran MiXCR on the PCR reads and lists one entry per CDR3 protein. The data contain approximately 340,000 distinct CDR3 sequences, 10% of them singletons. This CDR3 comprises 20 residues. V was cut by 2 bases and J by 0 bases, with 26 bases left in between. The starting material was PBMCs from the stem cell graft donor, obtained from the stem cell graft. This TCR was sampled from a human donor who donated a stem cell graft to a child with acute lymphoblastic leukemia. This chain connects TRBV12-3 or TRBV12-4 to TRBJ2-7; D possibly corresponds to TRBD2 (6 bases). For the CDR3, the DNA is TGTGCCAGCAGTTTAAATTTCGCTCCGGGGGTAGACAGCCTCTCCTACGAGCAGTACTTC. Amino acids: CASSLNFAPGVDSLSYEQYF.